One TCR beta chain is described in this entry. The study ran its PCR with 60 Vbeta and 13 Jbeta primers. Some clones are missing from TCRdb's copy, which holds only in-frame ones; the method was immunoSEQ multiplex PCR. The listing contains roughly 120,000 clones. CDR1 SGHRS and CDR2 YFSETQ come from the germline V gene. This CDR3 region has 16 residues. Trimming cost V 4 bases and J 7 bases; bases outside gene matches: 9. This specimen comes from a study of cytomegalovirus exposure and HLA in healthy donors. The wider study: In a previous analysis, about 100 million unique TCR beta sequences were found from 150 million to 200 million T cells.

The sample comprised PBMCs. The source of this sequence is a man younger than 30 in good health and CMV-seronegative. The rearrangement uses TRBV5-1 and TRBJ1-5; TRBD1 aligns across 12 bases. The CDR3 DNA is TGCGCCAGCAGCCCGGGACAGGGGGCGCCCGGCCAGCCCCAGCATTTT. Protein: CASSPGQGAPGQPQHF.